Described below is a single T cell receptor beta chain sequence and its context. The antigen is unknown. These data are taken from a study of T cell responses to AZD1222 COVID-19 vaccine. Germline loops: CDR1 SNHLY, CDR2 FYNNEI. The CDR3 extends over 13 amino acids. Trimming took 6 bases from V and 8 from J; bases not matched to a gene: 2. Whether given at about 4 or about 12 weeks, second doses were pooled. TCRdb keeps only in-frame clones here, not all; method: immunoSEQ multiplex PCR. The repertoire holds about 110,000 clones, with approximately 92% as singletons. Overall study results and limits: At 160-218 and 743-854, vaccine-associated CD4 TCRs were dominant, and they spanned spike.

The sequencing used peripheral blood, collected 28 days after the second AZD1222 dose. The chain is built from TRBV2 and TRBJ2-1; 12 positions match TRBD2. The TCR comes from an adult who received the AZD1222 COVID-19 vaccine. The DNA for the CDR3 is TGTGCCAGCAGGGCTAGCGGGAGGGATGAGCAGTTCTTC. The encoded protein is CASRASGRDEQFF.